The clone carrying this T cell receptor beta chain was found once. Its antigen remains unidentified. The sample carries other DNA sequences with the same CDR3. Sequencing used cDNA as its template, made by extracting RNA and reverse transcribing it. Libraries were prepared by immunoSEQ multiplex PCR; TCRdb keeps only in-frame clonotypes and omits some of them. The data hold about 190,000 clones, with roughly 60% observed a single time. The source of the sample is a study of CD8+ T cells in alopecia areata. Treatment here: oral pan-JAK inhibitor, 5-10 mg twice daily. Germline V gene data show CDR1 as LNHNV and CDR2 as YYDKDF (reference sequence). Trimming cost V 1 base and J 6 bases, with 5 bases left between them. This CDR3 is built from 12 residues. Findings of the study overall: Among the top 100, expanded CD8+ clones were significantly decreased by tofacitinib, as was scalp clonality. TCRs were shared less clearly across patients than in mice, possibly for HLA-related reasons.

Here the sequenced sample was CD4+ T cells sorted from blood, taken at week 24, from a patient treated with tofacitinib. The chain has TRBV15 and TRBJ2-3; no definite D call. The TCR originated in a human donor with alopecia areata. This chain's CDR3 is CATSRVGDTQYF. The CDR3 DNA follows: TGTGCCACCAGCAGAGTTGGGGATACGCAGTATTTT.